This TCR beta chain was sequenced in a study of identical twins (dated by TCRdb to the mid-2010s). With regard to the full study: To test whether fetal clonotypes persist, this study deep-sequenced TCR alpha and beta repertoires from monozygotic twins, from unrelated adults of various ages, and from cord blood. To rule out contamination, the twin experiments were replicated at different times with different library preparation protocols.

All donors were healthy Caucasians. The study also sequenced three unrelated non-twin adults: a male aged 18 to 30, a male aged 50 to 59 and a female aged 50 to 59. Miltenyi CD45RO+ enrichment and human naive T-cell isolation kits were used to isolate memory (CD45RO+) and naive T cells from PBMC. Receptor amplification or capture employed 5' RACE. The data were produced on an Illumina HiSeq 2000. A universal primer binding site was introduced by template switching, and a unique molecular identifier was present in the final cDNA, enabling accurate counting of TCR cDNA molecules. Specific primers in the conserved constant-segment region were used to synthesize first-strand cDNA for the TCR alpha and beta chains. To control for contamination, every cDNA library carried two barcodes: a SMART-Mk sample barcode plus Illumina barcodes. Two successive PCR steps introduced TruSeq adapter sequences along with Illumina sample barcodes. The TCR alpha and beta cDNA libraries were sequenced on the Illumina HiSeq platform using custom primers. The original pipeline was this. Unique molecular identifiers were extracted from raw reads with MiGEC, and CDR3 positions were determined with MiXCR. Recombination models were inferred per individual with the repgenHMM and IGoR tools using an EM algorithm. The tcR package in R was used for shared clonotype analysis, with sharing normalized by the product of cloneset sizes. To study raw recombination free of thymic and clonal selection effects, out-of-frame nonproductive sequences were analyzed. In TCRdb, the public reads were trimmed at Q25 with fastp and aligned with MiXCR, with productive beta chains retained. Rows merge per CDR3 protein into single entries with the most common DNA and genes. None of the V and J calls come from the authors' own analysis; TCRdb made them. The sample table holds 350,000 or so distinct CDR3 sequences, of which 8.5% to 10% were seen once. The top ten clones comprise 8% to 9.5% of the sample.

Points on this clonotype: The target of this receptor is not known. One end of the junction varies from germline; a read error may be responsible.

Overall study outcomes, separate from this receptor: Compared with coincidental sharing between unrelated individuals, an excess of low generation-probability sequences was observed among out-of-frame TCR alpha sequences shared between twins. Because the same donors could not be followed over many years, the conclusions depended on cross-sectional statistical analysis. In monozygotic twins, out-of-frame TCR alpha sharing was systematically underestimated by recombination models, although the models agreed with sharing between unrelated individuals. Fewer insertions were carried by abundant cord blood beta clonotypes, a similar but weaker trend appeared in young adult naive repertoires, and no such trend appeared in memory repertoires. Invariant T cells such as MAIT and iNKT could partly confound zero-insertion analyses, though diverse VJ usage argued against this for most clonotypes. Excess twin sharing in beta out-of-frame sequences was weaker because fewer shared sequences lowered the signal-to-noise ratio.

Sequencing input: naive T cells sorted from blood. The sample's cell subset or site label, decoded: cells isolated with a human naive T-cell isolation kit. The clonotype originates from a woman aged 45 to 65 in good health.

The DNA sequence reads TGTGCCAACAGCAGGGGCACGGCCACCGGGGAGCTGTTTTTT. It is translated as CANSRGTATGELFF. Recombination joined TRBV9 with TRBJ2-2; tentative D gene TRBD1, with 6 bases matching. Inclusive of the bounding cysteine and phenylalanine, the CDR3 is 14 residues long. Only CDR3 DNA remains: 42 bases, in frame from the first base. The germline V gene gives CDR1 as SGDLS and CDR2 as YYNGEE. Full variable domain (CDR3 extended with the reference TRBV9 and TRBJ2-2 proteins): DSGVTQTPKHLITATGQRVTLRCSPRSGDLSVYWYQQSLDQGLQFLIQYYNGEERAKGNILERFSAQQFPDLHSELNLSSLELGDSALYFCANSRGTATGELFFGEGSRLTVL.